This paragraph reports one T cell receptor (beta chain). This specimen comes from a study of blood T cell repertoires in COVID-19. The wider study: The United States, Italy and Spain provided the acute and convalescent COVID-19 samples.

CDR1 MNHEY and CDR2 SVGAGI come from the germline V gene. The CDR3 totals 15 residues. V lost 8 bases and J 0 bases, leaving 13 bases between the germline ends. Some clones are missing from TCRdb's copy, which holds only in-frame ones; the method was immunoSEQ multiplex PCR. The sample consists of about 270,000 clones, 91% of them appearing once. The rearrangement links TRBV6-5 to TRBJ2-2, with no clear D. The sequenced material came from PBMCs or T cells enriched from blood (not recorded which). The receptor comes from a man between 40 and 49 years old who had been exposed to COVID-19. CDR3 amino acids: CASLRLYANTGELFF. The CDR3 nucleotides are TGTGCCAGCCTAAGACTGTATGCGAACACCGGGGAGCTGTTTTTT.